This record covers a single T cell receptor (beta chain). Its matching antigen is unknown. Germline CDR1 is SGHTA and CDR2 is FQGNSA. V was cut by 3 bases and J by 0 bases, with 15 bases left in between. The length of the CDR3 is 18 residues. This entry is derived from a study of cytomegalovirus exposure and HLA in healthy donors. About the research overall: Earlier sequencing of 150 million to 200 million T cells yielded 120 million or so unique TCR beta sequences. Study-wide findings and caveats: Owing to their indistinguishability, certain V segments, notably TRBV6-2 and TRBV6-3, were excluded. In a later analysis, compared with equally common non-associated chains, HLA-associated beta chains were more expanded. Judged likely to be a sequencing artifact was a cluster of highly shared sequence variants.

PCR used 60 Vbeta primers and 13 Jbeta primers. Using immunoSEQ multiplex PCR, the repertoire was profiled, and TCRdb retains in-frame clones only, with some absent. This table has under 200,000 clones, about four fifths appearing once. This TCR was recovered from a woman aged 50 to 60 in good health and CMV-seropositive. The chain carries TRBV7-2 and TRBJ2-6; D perhaps matches TRBD1 (5 bases). Sample: PBMCs. CDR3 region: CASSFTGPLSSGANVLTF. In nucleotides, the CDR3 is TGTGCCAGCAGCTTCACAGGCCCCCTTAGCTCTGGGGCCAACGTCCTGACTTTC.